This TCR beta chain was identified during a study of blood T cell repertoires in COVID-19. On the study more broadly: The United States, Italy and Spain provided the acute and convalescent COVID-19 samples. PBMCs, B-cell-depleted T cells, or T cells were the source of the cDNA or gDNA that made up the material.

The length of the CDR3 is 12 residues. V shed 6 bases, J shed 4 bases, and the junction held 3 bases outside the gene matches. From germline, CDR1 is SQVTM and CDR2 ANQGSEA. In the authors' methods: How many nucleated cells were present was estimated from reference gene primer amplification. Libraries were prepared by immunoSEQ multiplex PCR; TCRdb keeps only in-frame clonotypes and omits some of them. The V and J calls and clone size come from that table; D and trimming were worked out from the DNA. Among around 310,000 clones listed, roughly 90% were seen once. Seattle cases were enrolled at active infection and followed longitudinally.

This sequence joins TRBV29-1 and TRBJ1-5, with 7 bases aligning to TRBD1. The clonotype was recovered from a woman in her thirties or forties with COVID-19, enrolled during active disease. The sequenced sample consisted of peripheral blood. The chain's CDR3 is CSVGQRNQPQHF. Here the CDR3 DNA reads TGCAGCGTGGGACAGAGAAATCAGCCCCAGCATTTT.